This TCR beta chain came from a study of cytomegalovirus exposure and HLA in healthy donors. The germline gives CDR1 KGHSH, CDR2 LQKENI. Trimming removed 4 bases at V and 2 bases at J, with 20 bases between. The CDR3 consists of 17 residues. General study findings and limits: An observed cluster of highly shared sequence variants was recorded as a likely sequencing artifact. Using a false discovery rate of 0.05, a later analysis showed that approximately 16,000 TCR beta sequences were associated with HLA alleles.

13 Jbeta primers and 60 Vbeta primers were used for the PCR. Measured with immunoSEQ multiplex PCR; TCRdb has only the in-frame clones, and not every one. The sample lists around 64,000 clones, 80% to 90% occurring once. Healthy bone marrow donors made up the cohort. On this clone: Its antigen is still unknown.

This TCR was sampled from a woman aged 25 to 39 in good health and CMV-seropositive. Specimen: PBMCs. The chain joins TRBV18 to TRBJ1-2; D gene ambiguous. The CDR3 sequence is CASSQVAGSSLNYGYTF. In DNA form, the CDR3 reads TGTGCCAGCTCACAGGTGGCCGGGTCCAGCCTCAACTATGGCTACACCTTC. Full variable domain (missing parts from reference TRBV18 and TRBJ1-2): NAGVMQNPRHLVRRRGQEARLRCSPMKGHSHVYWYRQLPEEGLKFMVYLQKENIIDESGMPKERFSAEFPKEGPSILRIQQVVRGDSAAYFCASSQVAGSSLNYGYTFGSGTRLTVV.